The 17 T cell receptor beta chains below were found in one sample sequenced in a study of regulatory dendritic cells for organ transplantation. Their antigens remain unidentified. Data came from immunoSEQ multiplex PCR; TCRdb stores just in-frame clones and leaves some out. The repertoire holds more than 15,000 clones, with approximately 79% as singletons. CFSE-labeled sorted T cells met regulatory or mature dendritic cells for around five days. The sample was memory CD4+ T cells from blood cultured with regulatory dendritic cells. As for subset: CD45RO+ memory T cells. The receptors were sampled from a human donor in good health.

In DNA form, the CDR3 reads TGTGCCAGCAGTTTCCGGGGACTAGCGGGGGCCTACGAGCAGTACTTC. This sequence encodes CASSFRGLAGAYEQYF. This sequence joins TRBV27 and TRBJ2-5, with 14 bases identical to TRBD2. The J call is in doubt because the DNA end fits TRBJ2-7 better. Germline V gives CDR1 MNHEY, CDR2 SMNVEV (reference sequence). The CDR3 is 16 residues long.

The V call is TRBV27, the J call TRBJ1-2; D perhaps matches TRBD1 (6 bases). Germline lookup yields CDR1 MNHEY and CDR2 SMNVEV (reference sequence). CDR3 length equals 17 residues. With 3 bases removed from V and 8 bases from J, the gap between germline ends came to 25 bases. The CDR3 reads CASSFVPQDRDKSGYTF. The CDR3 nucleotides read TGTGCCAGCAGTTTCGTGCCCCAAGACCGGGACAAAAGCGGCTACACCTTC.

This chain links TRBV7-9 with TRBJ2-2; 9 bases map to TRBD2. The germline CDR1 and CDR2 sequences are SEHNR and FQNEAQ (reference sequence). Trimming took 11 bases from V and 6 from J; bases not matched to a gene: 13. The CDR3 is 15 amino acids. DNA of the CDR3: TGTGCCTCCCCAGGGAGGACTAGCGAATCCGGGGAGCTGTTTTTT. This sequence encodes CASPGRTSESGELFF.

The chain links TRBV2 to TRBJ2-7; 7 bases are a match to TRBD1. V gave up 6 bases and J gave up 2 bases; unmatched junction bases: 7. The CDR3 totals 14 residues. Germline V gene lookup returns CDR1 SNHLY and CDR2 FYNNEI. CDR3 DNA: TGTGCCAGCAGCGAACAGGGGCAAGCCTACGAGCAGTACTTC. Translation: CASSEQGQAYEQYF.

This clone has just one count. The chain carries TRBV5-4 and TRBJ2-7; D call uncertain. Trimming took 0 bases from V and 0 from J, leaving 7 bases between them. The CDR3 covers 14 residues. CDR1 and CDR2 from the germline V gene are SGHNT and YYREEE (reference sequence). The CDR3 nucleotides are TGTGCCAGCAGCTTGGGGTTGGTCTCCTACGAGCAGTACTTC. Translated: CASSLGLVSYEQYF.

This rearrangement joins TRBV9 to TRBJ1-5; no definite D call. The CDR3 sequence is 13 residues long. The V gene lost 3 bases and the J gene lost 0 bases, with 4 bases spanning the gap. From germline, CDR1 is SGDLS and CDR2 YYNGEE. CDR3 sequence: CASSGHSNQPQHF. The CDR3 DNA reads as TGTGCCAGCAGCGGCCATAGCAATCAGCCCCAGCATTTT.

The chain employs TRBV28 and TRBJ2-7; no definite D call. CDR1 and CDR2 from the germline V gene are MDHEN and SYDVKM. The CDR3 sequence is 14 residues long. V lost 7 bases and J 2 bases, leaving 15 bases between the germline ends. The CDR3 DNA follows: TGTGCCAGCAACATCTACTCAACAGCCTACGAGCAGTACTTC. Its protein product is CASNIYSTAYEQYF. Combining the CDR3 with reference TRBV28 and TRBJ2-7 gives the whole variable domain DVKVTQSSRYLVKRTGEKVFLECVQDMDHENMFWYRQDPGLGLRLIYFSYDVKMKEKGDIPEGYSVSREKKERFSLILESASTNQTSMYLCASNIYSTAYEQYFGPGTRLTVT.

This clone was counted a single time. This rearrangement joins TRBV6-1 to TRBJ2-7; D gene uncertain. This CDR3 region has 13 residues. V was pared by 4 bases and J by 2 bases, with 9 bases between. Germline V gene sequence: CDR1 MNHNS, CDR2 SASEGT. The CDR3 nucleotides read TGTGCCAGCAGTGCGACTCAAACCTACGAGCAGTACTTC. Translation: CASSATQTYEQYF.

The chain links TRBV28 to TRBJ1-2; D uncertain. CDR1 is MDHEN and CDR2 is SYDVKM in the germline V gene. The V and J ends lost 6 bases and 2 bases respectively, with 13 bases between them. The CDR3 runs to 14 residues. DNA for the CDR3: TGTGCCAGCAGCCTTCAACAGAGCAACTATGGCTACACCTTC. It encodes CASSLQQSNYGYTF.

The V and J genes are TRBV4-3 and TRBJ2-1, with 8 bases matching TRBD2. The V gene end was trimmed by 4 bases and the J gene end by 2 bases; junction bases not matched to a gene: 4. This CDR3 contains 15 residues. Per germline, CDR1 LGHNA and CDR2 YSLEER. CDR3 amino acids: CASSRELAAYNEQFF. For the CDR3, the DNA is TGCGCCAGCAGCCGGGAACTAGCGGCCTACAATGAGCAGTTCTTC.

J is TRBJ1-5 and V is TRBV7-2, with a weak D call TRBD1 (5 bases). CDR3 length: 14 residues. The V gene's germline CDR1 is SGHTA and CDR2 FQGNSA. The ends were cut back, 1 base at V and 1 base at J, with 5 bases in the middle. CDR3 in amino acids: CASSLGDSNQPQHF. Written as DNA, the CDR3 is TGTGCCAGCAGCTTAGGGGACAGCAATCAGCCCCAGCATTTT.

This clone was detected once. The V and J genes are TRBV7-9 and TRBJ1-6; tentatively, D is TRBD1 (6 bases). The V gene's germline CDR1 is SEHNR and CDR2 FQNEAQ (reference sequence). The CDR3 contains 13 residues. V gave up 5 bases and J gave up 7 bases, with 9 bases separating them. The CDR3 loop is CASSVGQNSPLHF. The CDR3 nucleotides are TGTGCCAGCAGCGTAGGACAGAATTCACCCCTCCACTTT.

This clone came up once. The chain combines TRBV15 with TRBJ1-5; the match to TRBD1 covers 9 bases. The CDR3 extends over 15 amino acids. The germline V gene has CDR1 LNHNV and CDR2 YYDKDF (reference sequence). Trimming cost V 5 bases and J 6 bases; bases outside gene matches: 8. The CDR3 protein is CATSLEQGAGQPQHF. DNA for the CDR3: TGTGCCACCAGCCTCGAACAGGGGGCCGGTCAGCCCCAGCATTTT.

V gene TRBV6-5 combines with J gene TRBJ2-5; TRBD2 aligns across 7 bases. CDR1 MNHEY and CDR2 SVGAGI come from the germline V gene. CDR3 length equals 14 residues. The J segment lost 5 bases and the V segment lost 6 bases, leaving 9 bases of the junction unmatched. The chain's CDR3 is CASRRTRTEETQYF. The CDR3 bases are TGTGCCAGCAGGAGGACTAGGACGGAGGAGACCCAGTACTTC.

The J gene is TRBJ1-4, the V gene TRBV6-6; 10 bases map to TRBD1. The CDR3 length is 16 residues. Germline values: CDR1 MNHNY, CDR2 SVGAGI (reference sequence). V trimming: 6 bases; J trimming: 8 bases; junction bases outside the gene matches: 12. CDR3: CASSPETGGLREKLFF. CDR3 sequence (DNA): TGTGCCAGCAGCCCCGAGACAGGGGGCTTACGAGAAAAACTGTTTTTT.

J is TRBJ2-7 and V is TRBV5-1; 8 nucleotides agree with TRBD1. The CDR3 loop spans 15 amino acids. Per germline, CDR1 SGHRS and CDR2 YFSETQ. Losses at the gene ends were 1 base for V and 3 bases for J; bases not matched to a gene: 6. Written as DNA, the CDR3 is TGCGCCAGCAGCTTGAATACAGGGGGTAACTACGAGCAGTACTTC. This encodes CASSLNTGGNYEQYF.

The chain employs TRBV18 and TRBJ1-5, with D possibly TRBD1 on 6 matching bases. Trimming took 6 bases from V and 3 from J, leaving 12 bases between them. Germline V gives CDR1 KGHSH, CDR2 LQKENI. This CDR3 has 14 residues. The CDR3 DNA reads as TGTGCCAGCTCCCTAGGACAGATCAATCAGCCCCAGCATTTT. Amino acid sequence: CASSLGQINQPQHF.